One T cell receptor beta chain is described in this entry. It has no known antigen specificity. Per-nucleotide qualities are absent, and no much larger clonotype sits a single base away. This sample stems from a study of T cell changes during pregnancy in multiple sclerosis (dated by TCRdb to between 2018 and 2021). At the level of the whole study: In women with multiple sclerosis, the researchers looked at how the T cell repertoire shifted as pregnancy progressed.

The library was generated by the immunoSEQ multiplex PCR assay. The source is immuneACCESS, and TCRdb retained only in-frame sequences with V and J called. Part of the clones is not carried over; for the studies checked, unresolved V genes explain less than half of this, and the remainder is unexplained. The sample yields fewer than 80,000 clones; 89% were counted once. The top ten clones comprise approximately 0.88% of the sample. V and J are truncated by 4 bases and 2 bases respectively, leaving an intervening sequence of 11 bases. The CDR3, from cysteine to phenylalanine, totals 14 residues. CDR3 DNA only is kept here, 42 bases in frame from base 1. CDR1 is given as MNHNS and CDR2 as SASEGT, both from the germline V gene.

This TCR derives from a female donor in good health, enrolled as a control in a pregnancy study. Here the chain combines TRBV6-1 and TRBJ2-5; the D gene is not confidently resolved. The input for sequencing was peripheral blood, taken in the first trimester of pregnancy. The DNA reads TGTGCCAGCAGTGCAACCGGGTTGCAAGAGACCCAGTACTTC. Its translation is CASSATGLQETQYF.